A single sample gave rise to the 27 T cell receptor beta chains below, sequenced in a study of blood T cell repertoires in COVID-19 (dated by TCRdb to the early 2020s). The library was obtained by the immunoSEQ multiplex PCR assay. This is the immuneACCESS table as TCRdb keeps it, with only in-frame sequences that have V and J called. A part of the clones is gone; compared with another copy, unresolved V genes explain less than half, and the rest is unexplained. Counted in this sample were approximately 170,000 clones; 70% to 90% of them appeared once. Approximately 4% of the sample is taken by the ten largest. Sequencing used peripheral blood. The receptors were gathered from a woman in her 70s with acute or convalescent COVID-19.

This clone was observed a few times. This rearrangement joins TRBV19 to TRBJ2-2; 9 bases align to TRBD1. CDR3 length: 16 amino acids. The V segment lost 7 bases and the J segment 7 bases; nucleotides outside the gene matches: 13. Germline-derived CDR1 and CDR2 are LNHDA and SQIVND (reference sequence). CDR3 residues: CASTMDGTGTVGELFF. The CDR3 region has the DNA TGTGCCAGTACCATGGATGGGACAGGGACCGTCGGGGAGCTGTTTTTT.

The genes are TRBV7-2 and TRBJ1-1; no clear D gene. The CDR3 consists of 13 residues. V lost 8 bases, J lost 0 bases, and 10 bases lay in between. CDR1 and CDR2 (germline): SGHTA, FQGNSA. For the CDR3, the DNA is TGTGCCAGCTCCGTCGGGATGAACACTGAAGCTTTCTTT. The encoded protein is CASSVGMNTEAFF.

Only a few counts were recorded for this clone. The chain carries TRBV18 and TRBJ2-7; 10 nucleotides line up with TRBD1. CDR1 is KGHSH and CDR2 is LQKENI in the germline V gene. The CDR3 is 16 residues long. V shed 0 bases and J 4 bases; nucleotides not matched to a gene: 6. The CDR3, as DNA: TGTGCCAGCTCACCACCGTCCCGACAGGGGGCTTACGAGCAGTACTTC. Protein product: CASSPPSRQGAYEQYF.

The chain links TRBV18 to TRBJ1-1, with D maybe TRBD1 (5 bases). The germline gives CDR1 KGHSH, CDR2 LQKENI. The CDR3 has 14 amino acids. V lost 2 bases, J lost 5 bases, and 12 bases lay in between. The CDR3 loop reads CASSPGRVATEAFF. The CDR3, as DNA: TGTGCCAGCTCACCAGGCAGGGTTGCTACTGAAGCTTTCTTT.

This clone has just a few counts. This chain joins TRBV30 and TRBJ1-1; D gene ambiguous. The CDR3 runs to 9 residues. Trimming cost V 5 bases and J 11 bases, with 9 bases left between them. Germline V gene data show CDR1 as GTSNPN and CDR2 as SVGIG (reference sequence). The CDR3 DNA is TGTGCCTGGCATGTCCGGGCTTTCTTT. This translates into CAWHVRAFF.

This clone was seen a few times. The J gene is TRBJ1-6, the V gene TRBV30; 7 nucleotides agree with TRBD1. The junction had 12 bases not matched to a gene; V was cut back by 3 bases and J by 10 bases. Per germline, CDR1 GTSNPN and CDR2 SVGIG (reference sequence). The CDR3 runs to 15 residues. CDR3 sequence reads: CAWRRQGTDSSPLHF. CDR3 bases: TGTGCCTGGAGACGACAGGGTACAGACAGCTCACCCCTCCACTTT.

The chain employs TRBV5-1 and TRBJ1-1, with D tentatively TRBD1 (5 bases). CDR1 and CDR2 (germline): SGHRS, YFSETQ. The length of the CDR3 is 14 residues. V was cut by 2 bases and J by 0 bases, with 8 bases left in between. The CDR3 DNA reads TGCGCCAGCAGCTTTCAGGGTATGAACACTGAAGCTTTCTTT. The encoded protein is CASSFQGMNTEAFF.

This rearrangement joins TRBV6-2 or TRBV6-3 to TRBJ2-7; possibly TRBD1 for D (5 bases). CDR3 length: 12 residues. CDR1 is MNHEY, CDR2 SVGEGT, per germline. V shed 5 bases and J shed 4 bases, with 9 bases lying between them. The CDR3 is CASSDRQYEQYF. The CDR3 bases are TGTGCCAGCAGTGACCGACAGTACGAGCAGTACTTC.

The rearrangement joins TRBV2 to TRBJ1-3; no clear D. The V end lost 2 bases, the J end lost 4 bases, and 6 bases lay between the germline ends. The CDR3 is made up of 13 amino acids. Germline assignment: CDR1 SNHLY and CDR2 FYNNEI. The CDR3 loop reads CASSELSGNTIYF. The CDR3 DNA follows: TGTGCCAGCAGTGAATTATCCGGAAACACCATATATTTT.

The chain couples TRBV10-2 to TRBJ1-1; 8 bases are shared with TRBD1. Germline V gives CDR1 WSHSY, CDR2 SAAADI. The CDR3 extends over 14 amino acids. V lost 6 bases, J lost 4 bases, and 7 bases stayed unmatched. CDR3 in amino acids: CASRDRVRVTEAFF. CDR3 nucleotides: TGCGCCAGCAGGGACAGGGTTCGGGTCACTGAAGCTTTCTTT.

This chain links TRBV29-1 with TRBJ1-4; 7 nucleotides match TRBD1. The V gene's germline CDR1 is SQVTM and CDR2 ANQGSEA. The CDR3 has 16 residues. J was trimmed by 7 bases and V by 4 bases; bases with no gene match: 15. The CDR3, as DNA: TGCAGCGTTGGGGGTGGACAGGCTGCAAACCCTGAAAAACTGTTTTTT. Residues: CSVGGGQAANPEKLFF.

The rearrangement uses TRBV7-8 and TRBJ2-7; D is unclear. The germline gives CDR1 SGHVS, CDR2 FQNEAQ. The CDR3 runs to 14 residues. The V and J ends lost 2 bases and 5 bases respectively, with 13 bases between them. The CDR3 sequence: CASSLFQFTDEQYF. CDR3 nucleotide sequence: TGTGCCAGCAGCTTATTTCAGTTCACCGACGAGCAGTACTTC.

The chain carries TRBV5-1 and TRBJ2-5, with TRBD1 matching 8 bases. After removal of 1 base from V and 3 bases from J, the junction contained 5 bases not matched to a gene. CDR1 and CDR2 (germline): SGHRS, YFSETQ. The CDR3 length is 15 residues. This CDR3 reads CASSLWAGGEETQYF. For the CDR3, the DNA is TGCGCCAGCAGCTTGTGGGCAGGGGGCGAAGAGACCCAGTACTTC.

The rearrangement joins TRBV7-3 to TRBJ2-1, with 9 bases aligning to TRBD2. The CDR3 is 14 residues long. V lost 6 bases and J lost 5; bases outside the gene matches: 5. CDR1 and CDR2 (germline): SGHTA, FQGTGA. The CDR3 reads CASSPGLADNEQFF. The CDR3 DNA is TGTGCCAGCAGTCCGGGACTAGCAGACAATGAGCAGTTCTTC.

This chain connects TRBV6-5 to TRBJ2-1; TRBD1 agrees at 10 bases. This CDR3 spans 15 amino acids. V trimming: 6 bases; J trimming: 4 bases; junction bases outside the gene matches: 6. Germline CDR1 MNHEY, CDR2 SVGAGI. The CDR3: CASRPPGQGYNEQFF. CDR3 DNA: TGTGCCAGCAGACCCCCGGGACAGGGGTACAATGAGCAGTTCTTC.

This clone was seen more than once but under ten times. This rearrangement joins TRBV7-2 to TRBJ1-3; 7 positions agree with TRBD1. Germline values: CDR1 SGHTA, CDR2 FQGNSA. Trimming cost V 2 bases and J 2 bases; bases outside gene matches: 3. This CDR3 is 15 amino acids long. CDR3 protein: CASSLRQGAGNTIYF. Written as DNA, the CDR3 is TGTGCCAGCAGCTTAAGGCAGGGGGCTGGAAACACCATATATTTT.

The CDR3 DNA reads TGTGCCAGCAGTTTATTCGAACTGGGGGGGCCCGCCGGGGAGCTGTTTTTT. Its translation is CASSLFELGGPAGELFF. The rearrangement links TRBV27 to TRBJ2-2; D possibly corresponds to TRBD2 (7 bases). V shed 1 base and J shed 6 bases, with 18 bases lying between them. The CDR3 runs to 17 residues. The V gene's germline CDR1 is MNHEY and CDR2 SMNVEV (reference sequence).

A single count supports this clone. The J gene is TRBJ2-7, the V gene TRBV6-5; no reliable D call. The V gene's germline CDR1 is MNHEY and CDR2 SVGAGI. The CDR3 loop spans 12 amino acids. Trimming removed 6 bases from V and 4 bases from J, with 10 bases in between. The CDR3: CASSLDIYEQYF. The CDR3 region has the DNA TGTGCCAGCAGCCTAGATATATACGAGCAGTACTTC.

The chain links TRBV11-2 to TRBJ1-6, with a weak D call TRBD1 (5 bases). V was shortened by 3 bases and J by 10 bases, with 10 bases between the two germline ends. The germline V gene has CDR1 SGHAT and CDR2 FQNNGV. The CDR3 totals 13 residues. The CDR3 is CASSFQGDSPLHF. The CDR3 DNA sequence: TGTGCCAGCAGCTTCCAGGGCGACTCACCCCTCCACTTT.

This clone has a single count. The chain is built from TRBV27 and TRBJ1-6; unclear D gene. With 5 bases removed from V and 9 bases from J, the gap between germline ends came to 11 bases. Per the germline V gene, CDR1 is MNHEY and CDR2 is SMNVEV (reference sequence). The CDR3 is made up of 13 amino acids. The CDR3 DNA reads TGTGCCAGCAGTGACATACAGTCTTCACCCCTCCACTTT. Translation: CASSDIQSSPLHF.

To note about this clone: Other DNA variants within this sample encode the same CDR3. The rearrangement links TRBV19 to TRBJ2-2; 12 positions match TRBD2. The germline gives CDR1 LNHDA, CDR2 SQIVND (reference sequence). The CDR3 sequence is 17 residues long. V shed 4 bases and J 5 bases; nucleotides not matched to a gene: 8. The CDR3 loop is CASSTTSGRLGTGELFF. DNA of the CDR3: TGTGCCAGTAGTACGACTAGCGGGAGACTGGGAACCGGGGAGCTGTTTTTT.

This chain uses TRBV3-1 (or the pseudogene TRBV3-2) with TRBJ1-6; 10 bases match TRBD1. Unmatched junction bases numbered 2, after V lost 2 bases and J lost 7 bases. Germline V lookup: CDR1 LGHDT, CDR2 YNNKEL (reference sequence). This CDR3 comprises 15 residues. The CDR3, as DNA: TGTGCCAGCAGCCAACTGGGACAGGGGAATTCACCCCTCCACTTT. This encodes CASSQLGQGNSPLHF.

This chain's CDR3 is CASSLPPENSPLHF. The CDR3 DNA follows: TGTGCCAGCAGTTTACCCCCTGAGAATTCACCCCTCCACTTT. The chain recombines TRBV27 with TRBJ1-6, with no clear D. This CDR3 contains 14 residues. Germline V gene lookup returns CDR1 MNHEY and CDR2 SMNVEV (reference sequence). Trimming cost V 2 bases and J 7 bases, with 9 bases left between them.

This chain uses TRBV11-1 with TRBJ2-1; D is possibly TRBD1 (6 bases). CDR1 is SGHAT, CDR2 FQDESV, per germline (reference sequence). V was shortened by 5 bases and J by 4 bases, with 18 bases between the two germline ends. The CDR3 loop spans 16 amino acids. DNA for the CDR3: TGTGCCAGCAGCACGCAACACAGGGCGGGTTACAATGAGCAGTTCTTC. This sequence encodes CASSTQHRAGYNEQFF.

This clone was counted a single time. The chain employs TRBV6-2 or TRBV6-3 and TRBJ2-1; 10 bases line up with TRBD1. The CDR3 loop spans 15 amino acids. V was pared by 2 bases and J by 7 bases, with 5 bases of the junction left unmatched. CDR1 is MNHEY, CDR2 SVGEGT, per germline. The CDR3 coding sequence is TGTGCCAGCAGTTACGGAGGACAGGGGGAAAATGAGCAGTTCTTC. Its translation: CASSYGGQGENEQFF.

CDR3 bases: TGTGCCAGCAGCCTCCGGGACAGGGGGAGGAACACTGAAGCTTTCTTT. This encodes CASSLRDRGRNTEAFF. V and J are TRBV13 and TRBJ1-1; 11 nucleotides align to TRBD1. CDR1 PRHDT and CDR2 FYEKMQ come from the germline V gene (reference sequence). J was trimmed by 1 base and V by 5 bases; bases with no gene match: 6. This CDR3 has 16 amino acids.

This clone occurred a few times. CDR3 loop: CASSMRGPAYGYTF. CDR3 coding DNA: TGTGCCAGTAGTATGCGAGGGCCCGCATATGGCTACACCTTC. V gene TRBV19 combines with J gene TRBJ1-2; the D is unclear. Germline V gene sequence: CDR1 LNHDA, CDR2 SQIVND (reference sequence). Trimming removed 3 bases at V and 5 bases at J, with 13 bases between. This CDR3 region has 14 residues.